This T cell receptor beta chain was sequenced in a study of blood T cell repertoires in COVID-19. Study background: There were acute and convalescent COVID-19 samples, and they came from the United States, Italy and Spain. T cells, B-cell-depleted T cells, or PBMCs supplied cDNA or gDNA.

In the original processing: For nucleated cells, counts were estimated from reference gene primer amplification. Some clones are missing from TCRdb's copy, which holds only in-frame ones; the method was immunoSEQ multiplex PCR. From that table come the V and J calls and clone size; the DNA was used to work out D and trimming. The sample holds roughly 150,000 clones, roughly 80% seen once. Germline CDR1 reads MNHEY; CDR2 reads SVGAGI. The length of the CDR3 is 14 residues. V was shortened by 5 bases and J by 12 bases, with 20 bases between the two germline ends. The J gene is TRBJ2-1, the V gene TRBV6-5; perhaps TRBD1 as D (6 bases). Material for sequencing was peripheral blood. The source is a woman aged 80 or over with acute or convalescent COVID-19. As DNA, the CDR3 is TGTGCCAGCAGTAATCCGGGACAAGTATGGGGGCAGTTCTTC. As protein: CASSNPGQVWGQFF.